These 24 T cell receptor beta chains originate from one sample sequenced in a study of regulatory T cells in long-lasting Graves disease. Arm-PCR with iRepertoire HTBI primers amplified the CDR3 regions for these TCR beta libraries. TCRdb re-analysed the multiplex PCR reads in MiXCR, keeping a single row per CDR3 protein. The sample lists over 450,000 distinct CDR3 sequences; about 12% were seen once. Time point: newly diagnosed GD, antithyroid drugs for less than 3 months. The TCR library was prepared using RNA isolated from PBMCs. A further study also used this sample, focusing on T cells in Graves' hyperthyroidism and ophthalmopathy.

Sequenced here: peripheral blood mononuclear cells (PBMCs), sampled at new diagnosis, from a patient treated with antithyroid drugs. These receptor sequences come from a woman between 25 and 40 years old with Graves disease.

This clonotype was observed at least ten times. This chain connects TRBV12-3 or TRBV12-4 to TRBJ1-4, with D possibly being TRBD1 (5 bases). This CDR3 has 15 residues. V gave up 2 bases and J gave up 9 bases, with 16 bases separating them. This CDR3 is CASSLTPGPMKKLFF. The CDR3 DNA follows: TGTGCCAGCAGTTTAACGCCAGGGCCAATGAAAAAACTGTTTTTT.

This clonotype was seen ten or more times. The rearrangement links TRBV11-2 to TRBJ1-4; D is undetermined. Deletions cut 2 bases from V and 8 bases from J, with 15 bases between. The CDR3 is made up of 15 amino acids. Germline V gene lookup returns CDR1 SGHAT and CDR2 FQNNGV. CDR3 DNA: TGTGCCAGCAGCTTAACCGGCTCTAGAGGGGAAAAACTGTTTTTT. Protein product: CASSLTGSRGEKLFF.

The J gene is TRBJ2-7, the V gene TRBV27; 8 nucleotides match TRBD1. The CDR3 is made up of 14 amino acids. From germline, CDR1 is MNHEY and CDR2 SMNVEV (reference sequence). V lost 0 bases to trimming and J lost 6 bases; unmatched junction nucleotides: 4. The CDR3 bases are TGTGCCAGCAGTTTATCGGGTACAGGGGGCGAGCAGTACTTC. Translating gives CASSLSGTGGEQYF.

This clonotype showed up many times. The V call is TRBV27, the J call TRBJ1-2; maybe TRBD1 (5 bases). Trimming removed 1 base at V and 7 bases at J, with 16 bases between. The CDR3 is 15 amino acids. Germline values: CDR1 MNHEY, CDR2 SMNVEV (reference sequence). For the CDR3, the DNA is TGTGCCAGCAGTTTATTTCCCGGGCAGGGACGTGGCTACACCTTC. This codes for CASSLFPGQGRGYTF.

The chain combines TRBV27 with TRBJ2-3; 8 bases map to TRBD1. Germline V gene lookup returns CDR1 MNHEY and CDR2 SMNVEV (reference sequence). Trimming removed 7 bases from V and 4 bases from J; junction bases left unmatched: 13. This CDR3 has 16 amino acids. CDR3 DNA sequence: TGTGCCAGCACCGCAAGAGGGGGACAGGTGCCAGATACGCAGTATTTT. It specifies CASTARGGQVPDTQYF.

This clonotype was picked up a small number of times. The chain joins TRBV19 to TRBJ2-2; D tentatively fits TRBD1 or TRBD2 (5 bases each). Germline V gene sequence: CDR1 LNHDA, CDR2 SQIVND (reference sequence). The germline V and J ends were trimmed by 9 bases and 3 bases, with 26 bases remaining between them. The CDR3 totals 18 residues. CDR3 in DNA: TGTGCCAGCAGCCCGGGGCGGGTACTGATCTTGGACACCGGGGAGCTGTTTTTT. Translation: CASSPGRVLILDTGELFF.

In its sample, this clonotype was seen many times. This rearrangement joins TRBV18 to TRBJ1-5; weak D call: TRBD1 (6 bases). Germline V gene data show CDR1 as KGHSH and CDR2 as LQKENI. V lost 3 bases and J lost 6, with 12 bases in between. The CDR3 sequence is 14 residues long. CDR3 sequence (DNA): TGTGCCAGCTCACCCGGGGGCTCGGGTCAGCCCCAGCATTTT. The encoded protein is CASSPGGSGQPQHF.

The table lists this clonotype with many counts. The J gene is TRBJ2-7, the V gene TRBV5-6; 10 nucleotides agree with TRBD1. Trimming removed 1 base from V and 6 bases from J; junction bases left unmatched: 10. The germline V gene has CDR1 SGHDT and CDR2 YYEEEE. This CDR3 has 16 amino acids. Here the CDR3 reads CASSLSTGTGVGEQYF. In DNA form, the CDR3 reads TGTGCCAGCAGCTTGTCCACCGGGACAGGGGTTGGCGAGCAGTACTTC.

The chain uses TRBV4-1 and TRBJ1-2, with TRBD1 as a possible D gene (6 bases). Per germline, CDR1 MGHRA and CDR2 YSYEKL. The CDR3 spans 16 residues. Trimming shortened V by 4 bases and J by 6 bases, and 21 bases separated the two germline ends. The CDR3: CASSRPTGHRINGYTF. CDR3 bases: TGCGCCAGCAGCCGCCCGACAGGTCACAGGATTAATGGCTACACCTTC.

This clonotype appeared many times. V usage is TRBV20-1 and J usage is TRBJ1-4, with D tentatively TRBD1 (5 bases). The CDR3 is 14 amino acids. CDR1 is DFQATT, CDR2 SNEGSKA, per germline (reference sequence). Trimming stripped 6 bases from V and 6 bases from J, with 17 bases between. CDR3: CSAGTLGVDEKLFF. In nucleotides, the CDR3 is TGCAGTGCCGGGACCTTAGGAGTAGATGAAAAACTGTTTTTT.

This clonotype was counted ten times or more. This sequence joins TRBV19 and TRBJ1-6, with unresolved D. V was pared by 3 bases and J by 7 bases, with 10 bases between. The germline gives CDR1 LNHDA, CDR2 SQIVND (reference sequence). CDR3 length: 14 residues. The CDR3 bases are TGTGCCAGTAGTATTGCGGGTTTCAATTCACCCCTCCACTTT. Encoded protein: CASSIAGFNSPLHF.

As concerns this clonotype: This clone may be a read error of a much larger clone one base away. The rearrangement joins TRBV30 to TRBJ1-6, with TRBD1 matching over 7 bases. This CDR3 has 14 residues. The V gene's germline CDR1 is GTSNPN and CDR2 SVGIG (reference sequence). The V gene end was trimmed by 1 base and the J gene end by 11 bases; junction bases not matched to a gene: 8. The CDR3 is CAWSEWQGVPPLHF. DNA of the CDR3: TGTGCCTGGAGTGAATGGCAGGGGGTTCCACCCCTCCACTTT.

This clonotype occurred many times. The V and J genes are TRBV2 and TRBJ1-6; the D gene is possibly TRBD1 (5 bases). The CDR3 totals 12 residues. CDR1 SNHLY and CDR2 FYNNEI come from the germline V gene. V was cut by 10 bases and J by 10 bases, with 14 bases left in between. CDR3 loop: CANGVGGSPLHF. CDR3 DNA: TGTGCCAACGGGGTCGGGGGGTCACCCCTCCACTTT.

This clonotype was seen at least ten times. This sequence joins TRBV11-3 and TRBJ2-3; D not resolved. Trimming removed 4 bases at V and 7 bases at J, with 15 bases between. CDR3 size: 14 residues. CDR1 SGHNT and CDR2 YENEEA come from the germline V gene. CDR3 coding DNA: TGTGCCAGCAGCTCCTACCCGAATGGTTATACGCAGTATTTT. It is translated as CASSSYPNGYTQYF.

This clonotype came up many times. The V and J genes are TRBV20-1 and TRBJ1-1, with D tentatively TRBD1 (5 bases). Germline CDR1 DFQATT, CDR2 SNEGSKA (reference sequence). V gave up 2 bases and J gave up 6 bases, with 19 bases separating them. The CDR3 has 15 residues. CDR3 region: CSARKPTQGSAEAFF. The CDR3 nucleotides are TGCAGTGCTAGAAAACCAACTCAGGGCTCCGCTGAAGCTTTCTTT.

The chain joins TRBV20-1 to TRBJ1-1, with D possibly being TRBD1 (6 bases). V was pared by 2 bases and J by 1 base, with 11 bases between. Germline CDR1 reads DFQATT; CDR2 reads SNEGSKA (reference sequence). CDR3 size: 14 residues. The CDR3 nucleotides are TGCAGTGCTAGACAACAGGGAACGAACACTGAAGCTTTCTTT. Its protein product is CSARQQGTNTEAFF.

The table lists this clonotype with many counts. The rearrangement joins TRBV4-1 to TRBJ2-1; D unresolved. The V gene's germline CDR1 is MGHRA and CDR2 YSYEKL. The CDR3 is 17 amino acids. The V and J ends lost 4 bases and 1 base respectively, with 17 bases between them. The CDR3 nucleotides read TGCGCCAGCAGCCTCGGAACAACCCGGCGGTCCTACAATGAGCAGTTCTTC. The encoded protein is CASSLGTTRRSYNEQFF.

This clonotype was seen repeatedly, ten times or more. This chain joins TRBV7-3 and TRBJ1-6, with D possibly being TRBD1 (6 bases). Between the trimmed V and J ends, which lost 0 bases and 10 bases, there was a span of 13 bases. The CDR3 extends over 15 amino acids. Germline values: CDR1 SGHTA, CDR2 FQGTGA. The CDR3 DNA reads TGTGCCAGCAGCTTAACTGGGGGCGAGCGATCACCCCTCCACTTT. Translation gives CASSLTGGERSPLHF.

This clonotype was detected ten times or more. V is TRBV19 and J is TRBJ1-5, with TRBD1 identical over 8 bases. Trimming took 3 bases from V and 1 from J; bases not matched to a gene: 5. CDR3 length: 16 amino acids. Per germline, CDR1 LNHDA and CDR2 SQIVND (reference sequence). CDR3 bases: TGTGCCAGTAGTATGGCAGGGGGCTTGAGCAATCAGCCCCAGCATTTT. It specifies CASSMAGGLSNQPQHF.

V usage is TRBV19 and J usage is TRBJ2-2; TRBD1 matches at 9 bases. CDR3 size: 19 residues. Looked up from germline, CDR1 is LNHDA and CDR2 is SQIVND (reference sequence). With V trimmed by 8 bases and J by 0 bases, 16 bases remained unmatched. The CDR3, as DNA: TGTGCCAGTCACCCTCGCGGGACAGGGTTGTTACCGAACACCGGGGAGCTGTTTTTT. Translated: CASHPRGTGLLPNTGELFF.

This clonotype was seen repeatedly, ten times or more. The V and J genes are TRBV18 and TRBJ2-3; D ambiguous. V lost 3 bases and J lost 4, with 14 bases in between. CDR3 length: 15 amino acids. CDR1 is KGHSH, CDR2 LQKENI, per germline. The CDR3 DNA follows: TGTGCCAGCTCACCGACATACGTCGTCGCAGATACGCAGTATTTT. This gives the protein CASSPTYVVADTQYF.

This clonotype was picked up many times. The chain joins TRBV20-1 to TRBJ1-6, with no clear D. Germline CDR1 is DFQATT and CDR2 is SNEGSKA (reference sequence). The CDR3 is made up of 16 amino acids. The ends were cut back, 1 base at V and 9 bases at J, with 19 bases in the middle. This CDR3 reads CSARVTRAAEGSPLHF. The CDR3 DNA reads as TGCAGTGCTAGAGTCACACGGGCGGCCGAGGGTTCACCCCTCCACTTT.

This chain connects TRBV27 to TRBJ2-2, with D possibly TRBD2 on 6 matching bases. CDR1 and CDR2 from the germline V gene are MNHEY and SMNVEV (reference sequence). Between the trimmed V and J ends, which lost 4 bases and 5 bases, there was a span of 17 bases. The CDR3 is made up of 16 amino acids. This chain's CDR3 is CASSSPSRGLTGELFF. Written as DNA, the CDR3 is TGTGCCAGCAGTTCCCCCTCTCGGGGGTTAACCGGGGAGCTGTTTTTT.

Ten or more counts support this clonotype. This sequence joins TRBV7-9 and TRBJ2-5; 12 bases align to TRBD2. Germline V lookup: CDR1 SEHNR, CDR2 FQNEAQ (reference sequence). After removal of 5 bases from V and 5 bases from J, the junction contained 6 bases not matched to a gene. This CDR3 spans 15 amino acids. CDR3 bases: TGTGCCAGCAGCAGGGGACTAGCGGGCGGGGAGACCCAGTACTTC. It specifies CASSRGLAGGETQYF.